This T cell receptor (beta chain) is from a study of blood T cell repertoires in COVID-19. TCRdb keeps only in-frame clones here, not all; method: immunoSEQ multiplex PCR. The sample lists around 180,000 clones; around 74% were seen once. The V and J ends lost 5 bases and 1 base respectively, with 8 bases between them. Germline values: CDR1 SGHTA, CDR2 FQGNSA. The length of the CDR3 is 13 residues. J is TRBJ2-5 and V is TRBV7-2, with a tentative D call TRBD2 (6 bases). The sample was peripheral blood. This clonotype was sampled from a woman older than 75 with acute or convalescent COVID-19. CDR3 residues: CASSRDFQETQYF. DNA for the CDR3: TGTGCCAGCAGCCGGGACTTCCAAGAGACCCAGTACTTC. Together with reference TRBV7-2 and TRBJ2-5, the CDR3 gives the full variable domain: GAGVSQSPSNKVTEKGKDVELRCDPISGHTALYWYRQSLGQGLEFLIYFQGNSAPDKSGLPSDRFSAERTGGSVSTLTIQRTQQEDSAVYLCASSRDFQETQYFGPGTRLLVL.